Listed below are T cell receptor beta chains from one sample, sequenced in a study of T-cell reconstitution after alpha-beta-depleted transplantation in children. In TCRdb, the PCR reads were re-called with MiXCR into one record per CDR3 protein. The table records 450,000 to 600,000 distinct CDR3 sequences, approximately 29% of them present only once. The input for sequencing was PBMCs from the stem cell graft donor, taken from the stem cell graft. The receptors were sampled from a human donor who donated a stem cell graft to a child with aplastic anemia. Both conserved end residues are part of each CDR3. D genes are given only for firm matches. Not all rows give a size; the values are once, few, many and, for expanded clones, a class.

CDR3 DNA | CDR3 protein | clone size | V gene | D gene | J gene
TGTGCCAGTAGTATCCCGGACAGGAACTATGGCTACACCTTC | CASSIPDRNYGYTF | NA | TRBV19 | TRBD1 | TRBJ1-2
TGTGCCAGCAGTTACTCTAACAGGGGAGGTGCTGAAGCTTTCTTT | CASSYSNRGGAEAFF | few | TRBV6-5 | TRBD1 | TRBJ1-1
TGTGCCAGCAGTTTATCGCGGGGACAGGGATACAATGAGCAGTTCTTC | CASSLSRGQGYNEQFF | NA | TRBV27 | TRBD1 | TRBJ2-1
TGCGCCAGCAGCCAAGATTTAGCGGGAAACTACGAGCAGTACTTC | CASSQDLAGNYEQYF | few | TRBV5-1 | TRBD2 | TRBJ2-7
TGCGCCAGCAACCAACTTTTCGGGGAGATGAGTGAAAAACTGTTTTTT | CASNQLFGEMSEKLFF | NA | TRBV4-1 | NA | TRBJ1-4
TGTGCCAGCAGTTTTTTAGCAGGTGGTGAAAAACTGTTTTTT | CASSFLAGGEKLFF | NA | TRBV12-3/TRBV12-4 | NA | TRBJ1-4
TGTGCCAGCAGCACGGACGGGAGGAGCACTGAAGCTTTCTTT | CASSTDGRSTEAFF | few | TRBV9 | NA | TRBJ1-1
TGTGCCAGCAGCCGATATTATGGGTCGAACACTGAAGCTTTCTTT | CASSRYYGSNTEAFF | NA | TRBV13 | NA | TRBJ1-1
TGCAGTGCTGTTAAACGGACAGGGGGAACTGAAGCTTTCTTT | CSAVKRTGGTEAFF | NA | TRBV20-1 | TRBD1 | TRBJ1-1
TGTGCCAGCAGCGTGAGCGGCGGCGAGCAGTACTTC | CASSVSGGEQYF | few | TRBV9 | NA | TRBJ2-7
TGTGCCAGCAGCGCCTCCATCTCCAGAACCTATGGCTACACCTTC | CASSASISRTYGYTF | NA | TRBV9 | NA | TRBJ1-2
TGTGCCAGCAGCTTAGAACGGCCCCATAGCAATCAGCCCCAGCATTTT | CASSLERPHSNQPQHF | NA | TRBV7-9 | NA | TRBJ1-5
TGTGCCAGCAGGGGACTAGCGGGAGCGGGGCCCTACGAGCAGTACTTC | CASRGLAGAGPYEQYF | NA | TRBV28 | TRBD2 | TRBJ2-7
TGTGCCAGCAGTCCTGGTAAAGCCAAAAACATTCAGTACTTC | CASSPGKAKNIQYF | NA | TRBV27 | NA | TRBJ2-4
TGCGCCAGCAGCCGGACAGGGGGTCCCGAGTTCTTC | CASSRTGGPEFF | NA | TRBV5-1 | TRBD1 | TRBJ2-5